These T cell receptor beta chains were read from a single sample in a study of shared clonotypes between healthy human individuals. Clones were sequenced by immunoSEQ multiplex PCR, and TCRdb holds only the in-frame ones, with some missing. This sample has roughly 2.2 million clones, with more than 85% found just once. The sample was naive CD4+ T cells from PBMCs. The receptors were sampled from a man in his late teens or twenties in good health. Some clones in this sample may be carry-over from other donors' samples. Both conserved end residues are trimmed from each CDR3.

j_gene	len	v_gene	CDR3aa
TRBJ2-5	10	TRBV7-3	ASSLIGETQY
TRBJ1-1	12	TRBV29-1	SVWEQGANTEAF
TRBJ2-7	17	TRBV4-3	ASSQAAAVNLLSSYEQY
TRBJ1-2	13	TRBV28	ASSSQGVGNYGYT
TRBJ1-5	12	TRBV19	ASAAGGASQPQH
TRBJ2-3	13	TRBV2	ASSRFRQVPDTQY
TRBJ1-5	18	TRBV14	ASSQDSTAGCGTDDQPQH
TRBJ2-7	12	TRBV19	ASSRREGIYEQY
TRBJ1-1	12	TRBV29-1	SVRRPGGGTEAF
TRBJ2-3	10	TRBV11-2	ASSLVTDTQY
TRBJ1-3	12	TRBV5-6	ASSLVAAGNTIY
TRBJ1-1	15	TRBV11-2	ASSSTSIGTENTEAF
TRBJ1-5	12	TRBV7-9	ASSFTGGNQPQH
TRBJ1-2	13	TRBV28	ASSLPDPSPYGYT
TRBJ1-3	11	TRBV6-5	ASRGGAGNTIY
TRBJ1-1	13	TRBV6-5	ASSLNRALNTEAF
TRBJ1-5	12	TRBV28	ASSLIRQNQPQH
TRBJ1-1	11	TRBV10-3	AISVSGGTEAF
TRBJ1-1	13	TRBV6-1	ASRSRDSLNTEAF
TRBJ2-7	12	TRBV5-8	ASSLGLGTGEQY
TRBJ1-2	13	TRBV28	ASSWGGDRVYGYT
TRBJ1-1	10	TRBV28	AIGGPKTEAF
TRBJ2-6	13	TRBV6-1	ASKAQSSGANVLT
TRBJ2-7	10	TRBV14	ASSQGVFREY
TRBJ2-5	11	TRBV7-3	ASSSSGTETQY
TRBJ2-3	12	TRBV9	ASSVALYKDTQY
TRBJ1-4	12	TRBV2	ANTKGGMNEKLF
TRBJ1-2	10	TRBV7-9	ASSLGDYGYT
TRBJ2-2	9	TRBV2	ASSVSGELF
TRBJ1-2	12	TRBV19	ASSILIGTGVSK
TRBJ1-4	12	TRBV9	ASSVDGRNEKLF
TRBJ2-5	11	TRBV7-2	ASSLAGGETQY
TRBJ2-2	11	TRBV27	ASSFRGTGELF
TRBJ2-2	14	TRBV7-8	ASTPEWGRDTGELF
TRBJ1-2	10	TRBV6-5	ASSYSSGGYT
TRBJ2-1	15	TRBV19	ASSVKRDERPYNEQF
TRBJ1-1	13	TRBV7-9	ASSSMDRKNTEAF
TRBJ2-3	14	TRBV7-3	ASSSPSGLAGDTQY
TRBJ2-2	12	TRBV12-5	ASGLGSGTGELF
TRBJ2-1	13	TRBV5-6	ASSLVGVAQYEQF
TRBJ2-3	16	TRBV10-3	AISSTSGRAGGTDTQY
TRBJ1-2	11	TRBV6-1	ASESTGTYGYT
TRBJ2-3	13	TRBV7-6	ASSLLAAITDTQY
TRBJ1-3	12	TRBV19	ASSGDGIGGTIY
TRBJ2-1	14	TRBV9	ASSVSGTSGSSEQF
TRBJ2-3	14	TRBV4-2	ASSHRGQKNTDTQY